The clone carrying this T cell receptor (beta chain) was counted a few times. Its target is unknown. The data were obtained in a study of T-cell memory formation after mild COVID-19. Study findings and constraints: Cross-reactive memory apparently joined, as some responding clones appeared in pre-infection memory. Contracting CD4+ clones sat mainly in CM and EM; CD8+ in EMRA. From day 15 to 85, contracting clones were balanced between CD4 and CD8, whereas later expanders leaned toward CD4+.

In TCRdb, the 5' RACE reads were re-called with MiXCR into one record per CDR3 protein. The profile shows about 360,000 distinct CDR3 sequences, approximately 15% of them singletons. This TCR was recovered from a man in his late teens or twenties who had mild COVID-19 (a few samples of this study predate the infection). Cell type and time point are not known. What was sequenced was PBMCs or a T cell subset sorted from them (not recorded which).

CDR3 sequence reads: CSATLGGTDTQYF. Here the CDR3 DNA reads TGCAGTGCTACCTTAGGAGGCACAGATACGCAGTATTTT. This rearrangement joins TRBV20-1 to TRBJ2-3; no firm D call. This CDR3 contains 13 residues. The germline V and J ends were trimmed by 4 bases and 1 base, with 9 bases remaining between them. From germline, CDR1 is DFQATT and CDR2 SNEGSKA (reference sequence).